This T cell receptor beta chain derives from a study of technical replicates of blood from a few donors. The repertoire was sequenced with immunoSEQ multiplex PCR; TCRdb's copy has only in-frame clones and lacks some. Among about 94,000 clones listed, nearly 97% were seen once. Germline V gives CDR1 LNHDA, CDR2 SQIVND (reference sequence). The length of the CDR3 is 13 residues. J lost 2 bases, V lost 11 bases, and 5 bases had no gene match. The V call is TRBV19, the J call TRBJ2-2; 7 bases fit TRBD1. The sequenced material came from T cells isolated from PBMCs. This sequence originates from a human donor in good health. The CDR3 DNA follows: TGTGCCTCCGGGACAGCCAACACCGGGGAGCTGTTTTTT. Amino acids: CASGTANTGELFF.